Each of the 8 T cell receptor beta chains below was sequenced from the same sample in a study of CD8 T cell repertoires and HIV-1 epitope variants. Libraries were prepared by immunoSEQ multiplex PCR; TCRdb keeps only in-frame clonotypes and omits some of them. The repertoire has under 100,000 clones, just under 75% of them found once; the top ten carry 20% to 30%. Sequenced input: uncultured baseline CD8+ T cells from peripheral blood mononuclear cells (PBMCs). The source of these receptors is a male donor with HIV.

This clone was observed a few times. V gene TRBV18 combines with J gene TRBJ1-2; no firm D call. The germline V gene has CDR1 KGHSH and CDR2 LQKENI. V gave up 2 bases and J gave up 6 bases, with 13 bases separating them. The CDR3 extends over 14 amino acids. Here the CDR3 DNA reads TGTGCCAGCTCACCAAGAGGCTCGGCAGATGGCTACACCTTC. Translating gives CASSPRGSADGYTF.

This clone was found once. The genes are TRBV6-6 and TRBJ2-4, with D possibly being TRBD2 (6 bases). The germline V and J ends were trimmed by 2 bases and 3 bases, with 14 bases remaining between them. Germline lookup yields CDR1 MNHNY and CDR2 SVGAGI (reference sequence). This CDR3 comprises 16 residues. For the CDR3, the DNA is TGTGCCAGCAGTTACCCCAGGGACTCGGGCAAAAACATTCAGTACTTC. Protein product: CASSYPRDSGKNIQYF.

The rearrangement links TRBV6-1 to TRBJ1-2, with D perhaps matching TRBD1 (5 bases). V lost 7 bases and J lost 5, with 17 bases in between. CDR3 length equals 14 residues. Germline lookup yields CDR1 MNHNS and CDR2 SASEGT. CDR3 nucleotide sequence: TGTGCCAGCAAGGTCCTAGACAGCGTTTATGGCTACACCTTC. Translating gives CASKVLDSVYGYTF.

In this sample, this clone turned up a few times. CDR3 loop: CASSARQGRTEAFF. CDR3 DNA sequence: TGTGCCAGTAGTGCGAGACAGGGGAGGACTGAAGCTTTCTTT. The rearrangement joins TRBV19 to TRBJ1-1; 8 positions match TRBD1. The CDR3 spans 14 residues. Germline assignment: CDR1 LNHDA and CDR2 SQIVND (reference sequence). With 5 bases clipped from V and 5 bases from J, the junction kept 7 bases outside the gene matches.

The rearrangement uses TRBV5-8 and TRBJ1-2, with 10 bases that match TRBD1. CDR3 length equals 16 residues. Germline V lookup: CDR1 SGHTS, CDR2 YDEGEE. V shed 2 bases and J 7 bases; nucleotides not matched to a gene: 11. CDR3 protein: CASSFGMTGGEGGYTF. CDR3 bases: TGTGCCAGCAGCTTTGGGATGACAGGGGGCGAAGGTGGCTACACCTTC.

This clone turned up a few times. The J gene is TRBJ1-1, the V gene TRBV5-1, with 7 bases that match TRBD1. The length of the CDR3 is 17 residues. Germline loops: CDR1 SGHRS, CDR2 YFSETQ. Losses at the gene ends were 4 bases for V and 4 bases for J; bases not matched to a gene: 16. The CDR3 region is CASSRETGQVRGTEAFF. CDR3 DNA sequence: TGCGCCAGCAGCAGGGAAACCGGACAGGTCCGGGGCACTGAAGCTTTCTTT.

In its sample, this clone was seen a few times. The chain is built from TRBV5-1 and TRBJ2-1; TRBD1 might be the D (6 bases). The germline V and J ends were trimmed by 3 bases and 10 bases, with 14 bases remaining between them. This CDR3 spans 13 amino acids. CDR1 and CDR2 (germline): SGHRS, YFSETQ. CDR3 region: CASSSQGSGEQFF. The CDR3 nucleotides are TGCGCCAGCAGCTCACAGGGAAGTGGGGAGCAGTTCTTC. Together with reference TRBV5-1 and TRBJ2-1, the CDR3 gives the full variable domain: KAGVTQTPRYLIKTRGQQVTLSCSPISGHRSVSWYQQTPGQGLQFLFEYFSETQRNKGNFPGRFSGRQFSNSRSEMNVSTLELGDSALYLCASSSQGSGEQFFGPGTRLTVL.

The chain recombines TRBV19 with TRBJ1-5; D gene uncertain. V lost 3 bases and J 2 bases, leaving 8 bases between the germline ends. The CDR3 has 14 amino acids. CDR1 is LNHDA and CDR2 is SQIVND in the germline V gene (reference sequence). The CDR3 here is CASSINRGNQPQHF. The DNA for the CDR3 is TGTGCCAGTAGTATTAACCGTGGCAATCAGCCCCAGCATTTT.